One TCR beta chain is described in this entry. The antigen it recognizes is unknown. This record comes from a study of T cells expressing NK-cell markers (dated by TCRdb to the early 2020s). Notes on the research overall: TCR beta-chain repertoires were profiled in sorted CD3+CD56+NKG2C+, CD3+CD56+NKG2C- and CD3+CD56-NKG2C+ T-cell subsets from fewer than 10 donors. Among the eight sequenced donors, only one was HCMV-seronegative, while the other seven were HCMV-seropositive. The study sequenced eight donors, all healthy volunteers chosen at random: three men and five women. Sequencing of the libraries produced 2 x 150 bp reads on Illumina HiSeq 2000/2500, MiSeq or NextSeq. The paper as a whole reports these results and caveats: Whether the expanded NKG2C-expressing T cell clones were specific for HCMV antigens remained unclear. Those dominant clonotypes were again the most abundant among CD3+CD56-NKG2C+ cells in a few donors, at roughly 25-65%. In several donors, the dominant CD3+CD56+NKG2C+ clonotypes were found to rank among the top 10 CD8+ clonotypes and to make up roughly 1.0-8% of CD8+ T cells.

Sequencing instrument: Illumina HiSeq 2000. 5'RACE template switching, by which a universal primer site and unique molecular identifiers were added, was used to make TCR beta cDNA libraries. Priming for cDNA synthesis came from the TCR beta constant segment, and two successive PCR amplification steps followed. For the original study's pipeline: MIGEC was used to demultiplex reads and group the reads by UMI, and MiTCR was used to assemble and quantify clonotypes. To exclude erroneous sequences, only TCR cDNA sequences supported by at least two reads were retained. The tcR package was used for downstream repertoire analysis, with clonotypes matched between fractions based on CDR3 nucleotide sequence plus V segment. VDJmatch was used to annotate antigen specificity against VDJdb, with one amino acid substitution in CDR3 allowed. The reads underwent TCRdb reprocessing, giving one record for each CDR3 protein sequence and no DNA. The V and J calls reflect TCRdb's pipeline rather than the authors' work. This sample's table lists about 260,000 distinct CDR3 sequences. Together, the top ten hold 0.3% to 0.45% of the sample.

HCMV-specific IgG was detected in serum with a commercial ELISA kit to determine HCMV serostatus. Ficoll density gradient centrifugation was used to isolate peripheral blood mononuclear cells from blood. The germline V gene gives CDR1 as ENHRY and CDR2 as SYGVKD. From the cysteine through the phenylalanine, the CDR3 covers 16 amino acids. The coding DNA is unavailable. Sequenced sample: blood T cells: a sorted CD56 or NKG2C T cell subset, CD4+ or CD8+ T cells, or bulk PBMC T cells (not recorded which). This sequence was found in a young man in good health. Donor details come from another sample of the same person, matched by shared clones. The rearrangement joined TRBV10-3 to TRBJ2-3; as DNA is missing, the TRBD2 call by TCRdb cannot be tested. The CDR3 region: CAISESRSGSRDTQYF.